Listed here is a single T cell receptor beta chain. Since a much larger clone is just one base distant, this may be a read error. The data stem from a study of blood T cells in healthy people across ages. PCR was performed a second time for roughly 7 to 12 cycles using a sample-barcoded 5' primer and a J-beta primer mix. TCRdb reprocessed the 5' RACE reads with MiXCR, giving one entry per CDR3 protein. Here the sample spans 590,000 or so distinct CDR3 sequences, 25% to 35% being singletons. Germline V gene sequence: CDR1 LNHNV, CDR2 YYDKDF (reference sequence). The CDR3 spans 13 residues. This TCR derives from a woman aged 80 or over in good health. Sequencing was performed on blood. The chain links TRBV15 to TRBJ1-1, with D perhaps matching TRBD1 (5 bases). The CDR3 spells CTTSRWGDGEAFF. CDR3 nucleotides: TGTACCACCAGCAGATGGGGGGACGGTGAAGCTTTCTTT.